This TCR beta chain was obtained from a study of blood T cell repertoires in COVID-19. Study-level information: Sources were T cells, B-cell-depleted T cells, or PBMCs; the material itself was cDNA or gDNA.

The CDR3 is 14 residues long. The germline V gene encodes CDR1 SEHNR and CDR2 FQNEAQ (reference sequence). V lost 3 bases to trimming and J lost 5 bases, with 13 bases between them. The method was immunoSEQ multiplex PCR; TCRdb's version includes in-frame clones alone and lacks a portion of them. The sample records more than 65,000 clones, more than 70% being singletons. The sequenced sample was peripheral blood. This TCR was sampled from a woman aged 55-70 years with acute or convalescent COVID-19. The V gene is TRBV7-9, the J gene TRBJ1-1, with D possibly TRBD1 on 6 matching bases. The CDR3 loop reads CASSFQGMGTEAFF. The CDR3 DNA follows: TGTGCCAGCAGCTTCCAGGGGATGGGGACTGAAGCTTTCTTT.